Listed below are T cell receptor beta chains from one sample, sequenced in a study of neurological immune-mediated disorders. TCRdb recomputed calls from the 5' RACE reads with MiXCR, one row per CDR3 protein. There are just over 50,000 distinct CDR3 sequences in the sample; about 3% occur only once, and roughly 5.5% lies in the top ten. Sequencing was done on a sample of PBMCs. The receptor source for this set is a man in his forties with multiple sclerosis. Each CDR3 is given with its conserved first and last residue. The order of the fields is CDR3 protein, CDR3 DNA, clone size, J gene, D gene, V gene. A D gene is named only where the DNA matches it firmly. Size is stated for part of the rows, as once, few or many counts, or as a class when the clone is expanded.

CDR3: CASSPTRGGIGADTQYF
DNA: TGTGCCAGCAGTCCAACCCGAGGGGGCATAGGTGCAGATACGCAGTATTTT
size: few
J: TRBJ2-3
D: TRBD1
V: TRBV28

CDR3: CASSLQRLAVRSSGANVLTF
DNA: TGTGCCAGCAGCTTACAAAGACTCGCAGTACGCAGCTCTGGGGCCAACGTCCTGACTTTC
size: many
J: TRBJ2-6
D: .
V: TRBV7-9

CDR3: CSLGPSGAQYF
DNA: TGCAGCCTCGGTCCGAGCGGGGCCCAGTATTTT
size: many
J: TRBJ2-3
D: TRBD2
V: TRBV29-1

CDR3: CAITRTGSDEAFF
DNA: TGTGCCATCACTCGGACAGGGTCCGACGAAGCTTTCTTT
size: many
J: TRBJ1-1
D: TRBD1
V: TRBV10-3

CDR3: CSAPGTANEQYF
DNA: TGCAGTGCTCCCGGGACAGCCAACGAGCAGTACTTC
size: many
J: TRBJ2-7
D: TRBD1
V: TRBV20-1

CDR3: CASSPDWGNTEAFF
DNA: TGTGCCAGCAGCCCCGATTGGGGGAACACTGAAGCTTTCTTT
size: many
J: TRBJ1-1
D: .
V: TRBV7-9

CDR3: CSAIRETGTGELFF
DNA: TGCAGTGCTATAAGGGAGACGGGCACCGGGGAGCTGTTTTTT
size: many
J: TRBJ2-2
D: .
V: TRBV20-1

CDR3: CSARAISGAAIYNEQFF
DNA: TGCAGTGCTAGAGCGATTAGCGGGGCAGCCATTTACAATGAGCAGTTCTTC
size: many
J: TRBJ2-1
D: TRBD2
V: TRBV20-1

CDR3: CASSPSAPLNTDTQYF
DNA: TGTGCCAGCTCACCTTCGGCGCCCCTTAACACAGATACGCAGTATTTT
size: many
J: TRBJ2-3
D: .
V: TRBV18

CDR3: CASSLPPSYEQYF
DNA: TGTGCCAGCAGCCTACCCCCCTCCTACGAGCAGTACTTC
size: many
J: TRBJ2-7
D: .
V: TRBV12-3/TRBV12-4

CDR3: CASSSRTSPDTQYF
DNA: TGTGCCAGCAGCTCCCGGACTAGTCCAGATACGCAGTATTTT
size: many
J: TRBJ2-3
D: TRBD2
V: TRBV9

CDR3: CSASFGLAGTYEQYF
DNA: TGCAGTGCTAGTTTTGGGCTGGCCGGTACCTACGAGCAGTACTTC
size: many
J: TRBJ2-7
D: .
V: TRBV20-1

CDR3: CASSPLAGPSSGNTIYF
DNA: TGTGCCAGCAGTCCGCTTGCGGGGCCGAGCTCTGGAAACACCATATATTTT
size: many
J: TRBJ1-3
D: .
V: TRBV27

CDR3: CSARDQGEDTEAFF
DNA: TGCAGTGCTAGAGATCAAGGGGAAGACACTGAAGCTTTCTTT
size: many
J: TRBJ1-1
D: .
V: TRBV20-1

CDR3: CASSPFGGETNTGELFF
DNA: TGCGCCAGCAGCCCGTTCGGGGGGGAAACGAACACCGGGGAGCTGTTTTTT
size: many
J: TRBJ2-2
D: TRBD2
V: TRBV4-1

CDR3: CAISESKGRNEKLFF
DNA: TGTGCCATCAGTGAGTCGAAAGGAAGGAATGAAAAACTGTTTTTT
size: many
J: TRBJ1-4
D: .
V: TRBV10-3

CDR3: CSVVGQSSYNEQFF
DNA: TGCAGCGTTGTGGGACAGAGCTCCTACAATGAGCAGTTCTTC
size: many
J: TRBJ2-1
D: TRBD1
V: TRBV29-1

CDR3: CASSFGAFEQFF
DNA: TGTGCCAGCAGTTTCGGGGCCTTCGAGCAGTTCTTC
size: many
J: TRBJ2-1
D: .
V: TRBV12-3/TRBV12-4

CDR3: CASSLGPVLETQYF
DNA: TGTGCCAGCAGCCTCGGACCCGTCCTAGAGACCCAGTACTTC
size: many
J: TRBJ2-5
D: .
V: TRBV6-6

CDR3: CASSLLSAEQFF
DNA: TGTGCCAGCAGTTTATTGAGCGCAGAGCAGTTCTTC
size: many
J: TRBJ2-1
D: .
V: TRBV12-3/TRBV12-4

CDR3: CASSGGPAQPQHF
DNA: TGTGCCAGCAGCGGGGGCCCGGCTCAGCCCCAGCATTTT
size: few
J: TRBJ1-5
D: .
V: TRBV7-9

CDR3: CASSQGRRDTQYF
DNA: TGCGCCAGCAGCCAGGGGAGGCGGGATACGCAGTATTTT
size: many
J: TRBJ2-3
D: .
V: TRBV4-1

CDR3: CSARRGGDPAYEQYF
DNA: TGCAGTGCTAGACGGGGCGGTGACCCCGCCTACGAGCAGTACTTC
size: many
J: TRBJ2-7
D: .
V: TRBV20-1

CDR3: CASSYRGGTDTQYF
DNA: TGTGCCAGCAGTTATCGGGGGGGCACAGATACGCAGTATTTT
size: many
J: TRBJ2-3
D: TRBD2
V: TRBV6-5

CDR3: CASSQGLGTGGSGELFF
DNA: TGCGCCAGCAGCCAGGGTTTGGGGACAGGGGGCTCCGGGGAGCTGTTTTTT
size: few
J: TRBJ2-2
D: TRBD1
V: TRBV4-1

CDR3: CARSSGAEETQYF
DNA: TGTGCCAGGTCTAGCGGGGCTGAAGAGACCCAGTACTTC
size: many
J: TRBJ2-5
D: TRBD2
V: TRBV2

CDR3: CSARETTATNEKLFF
DNA: TGCAGTGCTAGAGAGACGACAGCAACTAATGAAAAACTGTTTTTT
size: many
J: TRBJ1-4
D: .
V: TRBV20-1

CDR3: CAISAGQGDSTDTQYF
DNA: TGTGCCATCAGTGCGGGACAGGGGGACAGCACAGATACGCAGTATTTT
size: many
J: TRBJ2-3
D: TRBD1
V: TRBV10-3

CDR3: CASSQNRAREQYF
DNA: TGCGCCAGCAGCCAAAACAGGGCGAGAGAGCAGTACTTC
size: many
J: TRBJ2-7
D: .
V: TRBV4-1

CDR3: CASNSLAGGYNEQFF
DNA: TGTGCCAGCAACTCTCTAGCGGGGGGCTACAATGAGCAGTTCTTC
size: many
J: TRBJ2-1
D: TRBD2
V: TRBV12-3/TRBV12-4

CDR3: CASSPPRVETQYF
DNA: TGTGCCAGCAGTCCGCCCAGGGTTGAGACCCAGTACTTC
size: .
J: TRBJ2-5
D: .
V: TRBV7-2

CDR3: CASSIRLAAADTQYF
DNA: TGTGCCAGTAGTATCAGGTTAGCTGCCGCAGATACGCAGTATTTT
size: few
J: TRBJ2-3
D: .
V: TRBV19

CDR3: CSVPGPMEGEAFF
DNA: TGCAGTGTGCCAGGCCCAATGGAGGGTGAAGCTTTCTTT
size: many
J: TRBJ1-1
D: .
V: TRBV20-1

CDR3: CASSFSGNPTDTQYF
DNA: TGTGCCAGCAGCTTCAGCGGTAACCCCACAGATACGCAGTATTTT
size: many
J: TRBJ2-3
D: .
V: TRBV7-3

CDR3: CASSDTTRTSGRTDTQYF
DNA: TGTGCCAGCAGTGACACCACGAGGACTAGCGGTCGCACAGATACGCAGTATTTT
size: many
J: TRBJ2-3
D: TRBD2
V: TRBV25-1

CDR3: CSARDLRGGRTDTQYF
DNA: TGCAGTGCTAGAGATCTCAGGGGGGGACGCACAGATACGCAGTATTTT
size: many
J: TRBJ2-3
D: .
V: TRBV20-1

CDR3: CASATGQGDNYGYTF
DNA: TGCGCCAGCGCTACTGGACAGGGGGACAACTATGGCTACACCTTC
size: .
J: TRBJ1-2
D: TRBD1
V: TRBV10-2

CDR3: CASSLGGDTQYF
DNA: TGTGCCAGCAGCTTGGGAGGTGATACGCAGTATTTT
size: many
J: TRBJ2-3
D: .
V: TRBV5-6

CDR3: CASSFKGDRPSGGYQETQYF
DNA: TGCGCCAGCAGCTTCAAAGGCGACAGGCCCTCTGGGGGGTACCAAGAGACCCAGTACTTC
size: many
J: TRBJ2-5
D: .
V: TRBV5-1

CDR3: CSVGTVSDTQYF
DNA: TGCAGCGTTGGGACAGTGTCAGATACGCAGTATTTT
size: .
J: TRBJ2-3
D: .
V: TRBV29-1

CDR3: CASGPEPGYNSPLHF
DNA: TGTGCTAGTGGGCCCGAACCGGGGTATAATTCACCCCTCCACTTT
size: many
J: TRBJ1-6
D: .
V: TRBV12-5

CDR3: CSAHPGQGAATEAFF
DNA: TGCAGTGCCCATCCTGGACAGGGGGCAGCGACTGAAGCTTTCTTT
size: many
J: TRBJ1-1
D: TRBD1
V: TRBV20-1

CDR3: CASSGGPAQPQNF
DNA: TGTGCCAGCAGCGGGGGCCCGGCTCAGCCCCAGAATTTT
size: few
J: TRBJ1-5
D: .
V: TRBV7-9

CDR3: CSATDLGTGFYEQYF
DNA: TGCAGTGCTACTGACCTGGGGACAGGGTTCTACGAGCAGTACTTC
size: many
J: TRBJ2-7
D: TRBD1
V: TRBV20-1

CDR3: CASSSTEGYGYTF
DNA: TGTGCCAGCAGCTCGACAGAGGGCTATGGCTACACCTTC
size: many
J: TRBJ1-2
D: .
V: TRBV12-3/TRBV12-4